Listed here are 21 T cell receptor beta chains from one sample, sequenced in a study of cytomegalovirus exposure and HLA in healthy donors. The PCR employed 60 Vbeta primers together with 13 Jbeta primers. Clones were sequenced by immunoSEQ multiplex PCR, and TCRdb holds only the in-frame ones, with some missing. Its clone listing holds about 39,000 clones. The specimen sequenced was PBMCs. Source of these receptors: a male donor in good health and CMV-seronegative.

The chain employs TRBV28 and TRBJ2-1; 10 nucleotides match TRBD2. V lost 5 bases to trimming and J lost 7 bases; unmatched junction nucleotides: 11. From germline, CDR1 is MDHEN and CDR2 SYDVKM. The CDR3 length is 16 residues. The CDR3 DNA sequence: TGTGCCAGCAGTCGGGGGACTAGCGCCACTGTAAATGAGCAGTTCTTC. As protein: CASSRGTSATVNEQFF.

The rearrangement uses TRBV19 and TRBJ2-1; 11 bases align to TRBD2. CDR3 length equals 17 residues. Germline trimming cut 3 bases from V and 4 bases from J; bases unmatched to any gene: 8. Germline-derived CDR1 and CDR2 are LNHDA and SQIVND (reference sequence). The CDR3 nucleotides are TGTGCCAGTAGTATGTTTAGCGGGGGGGCCAATTACAATGAGCAGTTCTTC. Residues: CASSMFSGGANYNEQFF. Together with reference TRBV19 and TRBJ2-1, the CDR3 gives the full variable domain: DGGITQSPKYLFRKEGQNVTLSCEQNLNHDAMYWYRQDPGQGLRLIYYSQIVNDFQKGDIAEGYSVSREKKESFPLTVTSAQKNPTAFYLCASSMFSGGANYNEQFFGPGTRLTVL.

In DNA form, the CDR3 reads TGTGCCAGCAGCTCCCCCCGGGAATTGGGGAAGACCCAGTACTTC. This codes for CASSSPRELGKTQYF. J is TRBJ2-5 and V is TRBV7-2; a possible D gene is TRBD2 (5 bases). CDR1 is SGHTA, CDR2 FQGNSA, per germline. CDR3 size: 15 residues. Trimming left V 4 bases short and J 6 bases short, with 18 bases between.

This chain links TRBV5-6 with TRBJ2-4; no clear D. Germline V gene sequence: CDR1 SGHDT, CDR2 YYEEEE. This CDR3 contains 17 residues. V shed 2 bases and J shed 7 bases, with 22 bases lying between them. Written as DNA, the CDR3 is TGTGCCAGCAGCTTCCGAGGATGGCATCCCGACGGTAACATTCAGTACTTC. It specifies CASSFRGWHPDGNIQYF.

The CDR3 is CASSGGSGNEQFF. CDR3 coding DNA: TGTGCCAGCAGCGGCGGGAGCGGTAATGAGCAGTTCTTC. The V and J genes are TRBV9 and TRBJ2-1, with 7 bases fitting TRBD2. Germline V gene data show CDR1 as SGDLS and CDR2 as YYNGEE. This CDR3 has 13 amino acids. J was trimmed by 7 bases and V by 3 bases; bases with no gene match: 4.

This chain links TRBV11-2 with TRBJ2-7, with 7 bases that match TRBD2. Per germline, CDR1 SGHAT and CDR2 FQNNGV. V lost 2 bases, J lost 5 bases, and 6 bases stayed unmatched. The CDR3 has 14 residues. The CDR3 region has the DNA TGTGCCAGCAGCTTATTTCAGGGAGGGAACGAGCAGTACTTC. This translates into CASSLFQGGNEQYF.

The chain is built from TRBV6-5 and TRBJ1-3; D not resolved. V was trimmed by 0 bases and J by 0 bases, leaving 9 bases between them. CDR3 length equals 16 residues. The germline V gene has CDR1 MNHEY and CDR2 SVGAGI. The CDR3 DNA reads TGTGCCAGCAGTTACTCCGACGGGAGCTCTGGAAACACCATATATTTT. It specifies CASSYSDGSSGNTIYF.

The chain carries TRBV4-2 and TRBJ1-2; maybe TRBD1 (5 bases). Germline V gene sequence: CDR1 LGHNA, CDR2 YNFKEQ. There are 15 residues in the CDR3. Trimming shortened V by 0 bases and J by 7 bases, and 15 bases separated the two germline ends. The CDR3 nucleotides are TGTGCCAGCAGCCAAGACTCGGGACTAGGTCTTGGCTACACCTTC. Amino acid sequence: CASSQDSGLGLGYTF.

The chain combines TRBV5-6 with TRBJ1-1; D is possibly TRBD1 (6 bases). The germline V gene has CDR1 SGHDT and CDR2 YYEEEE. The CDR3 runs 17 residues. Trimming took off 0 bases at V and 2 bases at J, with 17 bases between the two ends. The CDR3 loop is CASSLGTANPVNTEAFF. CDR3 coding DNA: TGTGCCAGCAGCTTGGGGACAGCTAACCCCGTTAACACTGAAGCTTTCTTT.

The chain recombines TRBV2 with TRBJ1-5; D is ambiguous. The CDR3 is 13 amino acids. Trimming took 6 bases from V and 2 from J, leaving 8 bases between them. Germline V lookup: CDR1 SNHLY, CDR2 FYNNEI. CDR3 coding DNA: TGTGCCAGCAGAATAACACGCAATCAGCCCCAGCATTTT. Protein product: CASRITRNQPQHF. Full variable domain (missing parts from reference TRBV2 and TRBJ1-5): EPEVTQTPSHQVTQMGQEVILRCVPISNHLYFYWYRQILGQKVEFLVSFYNNEISEKSEIFDDQFSVERPDGSNFTLKIRSTKLEDSAMYFCASRITRNQPQHFGDGTRLSIL.

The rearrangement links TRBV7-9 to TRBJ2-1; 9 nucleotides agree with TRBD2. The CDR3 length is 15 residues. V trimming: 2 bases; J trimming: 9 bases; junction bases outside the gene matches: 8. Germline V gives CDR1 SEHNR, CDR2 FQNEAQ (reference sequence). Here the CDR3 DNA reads TGTGCCAGCAGCTTACCGGGACTAGCAGGCGGTGAGCAGTTCTTC. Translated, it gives CASSLPGLAGGEQFF.

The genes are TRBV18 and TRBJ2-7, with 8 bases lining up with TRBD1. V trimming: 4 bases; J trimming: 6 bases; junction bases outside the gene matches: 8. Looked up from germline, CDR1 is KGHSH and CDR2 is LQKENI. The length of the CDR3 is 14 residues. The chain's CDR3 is CASSRRDRMGEQYF. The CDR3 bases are TGTGCCAGCTCACGCCGGGACAGGATGGGCGAGCAGTACTTC.

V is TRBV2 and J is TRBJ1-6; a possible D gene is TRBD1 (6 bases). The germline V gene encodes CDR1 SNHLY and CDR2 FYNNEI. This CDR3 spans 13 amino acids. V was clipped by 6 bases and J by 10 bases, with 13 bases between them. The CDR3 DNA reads TGTGCCAGCAGAACAGGGAGTGACTCACCCCTCCACTTT. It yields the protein CASRTGSDSPLHF.

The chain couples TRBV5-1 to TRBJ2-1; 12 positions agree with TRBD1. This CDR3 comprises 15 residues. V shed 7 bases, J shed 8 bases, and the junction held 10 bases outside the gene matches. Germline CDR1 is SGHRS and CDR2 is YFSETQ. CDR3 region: CASHEGTGGRDEQFF. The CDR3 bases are TGCGCCAGCCATGAAGGGACAGGGGGCCGCGATGAGCAGTTCTTC.

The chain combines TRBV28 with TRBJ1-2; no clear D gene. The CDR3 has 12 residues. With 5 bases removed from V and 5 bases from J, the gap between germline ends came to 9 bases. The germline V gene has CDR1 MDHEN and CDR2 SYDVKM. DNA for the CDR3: TGTGCCAGCAGTGCCGGACTATATGGCTACACCTTC. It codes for CASSAGLYGYTF.

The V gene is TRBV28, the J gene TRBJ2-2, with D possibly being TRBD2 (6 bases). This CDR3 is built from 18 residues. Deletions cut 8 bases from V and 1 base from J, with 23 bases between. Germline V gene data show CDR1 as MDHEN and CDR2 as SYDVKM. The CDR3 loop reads CASRNIIGGALNTGELFF. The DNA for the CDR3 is TGTGCCAGCCGTAACATAATCGGCGGGGCTCTGAACACCGGGGAGCTGTTTTTT. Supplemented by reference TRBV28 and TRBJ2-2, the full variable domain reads DVKVTQSSRYLVKRTGEKVFLECVQDMDHENMFWYRQDPGLGLRLIYFSYDVKMKEKGDIPEGYSVSREKKERFSLILESASTNQTSMYLCASRNIIGGALNTGELFFGEGSRLTVL.

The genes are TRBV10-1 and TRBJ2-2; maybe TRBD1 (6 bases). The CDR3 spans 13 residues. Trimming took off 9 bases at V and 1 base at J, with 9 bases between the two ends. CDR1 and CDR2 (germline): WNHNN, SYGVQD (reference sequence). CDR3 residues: CASKGGNTGELFF. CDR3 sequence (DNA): TGCGCCAGTAAAGGGGGGAACACCGGGGAGCTGTTTTTT.

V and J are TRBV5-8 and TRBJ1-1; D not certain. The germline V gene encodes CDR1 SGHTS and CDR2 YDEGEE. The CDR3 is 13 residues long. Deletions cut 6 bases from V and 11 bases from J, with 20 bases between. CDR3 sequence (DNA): TGTGCCAGCATCTCCACAAGTCTGGGAGGTGCTTTCTTT. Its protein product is CASISTSLGGAFF.

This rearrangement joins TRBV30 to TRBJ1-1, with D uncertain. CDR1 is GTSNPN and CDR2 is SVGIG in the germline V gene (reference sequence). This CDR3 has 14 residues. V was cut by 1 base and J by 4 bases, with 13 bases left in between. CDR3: CAWSEINGGTEAFF. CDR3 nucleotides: TGTGCCTGGAGTGAGATTAACGGTGGCACTGAAGCTTTCTTT.

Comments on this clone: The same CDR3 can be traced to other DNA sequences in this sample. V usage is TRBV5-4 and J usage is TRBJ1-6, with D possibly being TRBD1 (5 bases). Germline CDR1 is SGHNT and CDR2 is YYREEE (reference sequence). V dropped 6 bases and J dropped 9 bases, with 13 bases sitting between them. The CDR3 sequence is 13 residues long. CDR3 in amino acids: CASTQGYGSPLHF. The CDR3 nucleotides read TGTGCCAGCACTCAGGGTTATGGTTCACCCCTCCACTTT. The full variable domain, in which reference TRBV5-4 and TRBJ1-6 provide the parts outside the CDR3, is ETGVTQSPTHLIKTRGQQVTLRCSSQSGHNTVSWYQQALGQGPQFIFQYYREEENGRGNFPPRFSGLQFPNYSSELNVNALELDDSALYLCASTQGYGSPLHFGNGTRLTVT.

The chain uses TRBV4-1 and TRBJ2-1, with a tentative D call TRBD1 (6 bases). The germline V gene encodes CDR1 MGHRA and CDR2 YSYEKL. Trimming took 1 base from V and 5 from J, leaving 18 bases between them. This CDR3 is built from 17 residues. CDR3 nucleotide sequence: TGCGCCAGCAGCCAAGCTCTCGGGACAAAAAATAACAATGAGCAGTTCTTC. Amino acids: CASSQALGTKNNNEQFF.